This TCR beta chain appears in the sequencing data of a study of regulatory T cells in long-lasting Graves disease. Study results and limitations: It was possible that the small sample size reduced accuracy.

Time point reported: persistent/refractory GD, antithyroid drugs over 5 years with positive TRAb. There was RNA extracted from PBMCs, and the TCR library was made from it. iRepertoire HTBI primers and Arm-PCR of CDR3 regions built TCR beta libraries. One entry per CDR3 protein results from TCRdb running MiXCR on the multiplex PCR reads. The data show about half a million distinct CDR3 sequences, with roughly 22% seen just once and 10% to 15% held by the top ten. Only a few counts were recorded for this clonotype. The target antigen is unknown. The sequence came from a female donor with Graves disease. The starting material was peripheral blood mononuclear cells (PBMCs), obtained when the disease was refractory, from a patient treated with antithyroid drugs.

The CDR3 bases are TGTGCCACCTTGGGTGGGGAACGTCAGCCCCAGCATTTT. It yields the protein CATLGGERQPQHF. V is TRBV10-3 and J is TRBJ1-5; D gene ambiguous. The length of the CDR3 is 13 residues. V gave up 10 bases and J gave up 6 bases, with 16 bases separating them. Germline CDR1 reads ENHRY; CDR2 reads SYGVKD.